This entry concerns a single TCR beta chain. No antigen is known for it. An end of the junction does not agree with germline; a read error may underlie this. PBMCs originated in less than 11 ml of fresh peripheral blood. The data originate from a study of Graves' ophthalmopathy and Graves' hyperthyroidism. Study outcomes and limitations: Ophthalmopathy progression was predicted by the model at 70.59% sensitivity and less than 75% specificity.

The CDR3 covers 12 residues. The germline gives CDR1 KGHDR, CDR2 SFDVKD. RNA transcripts yielded amplified TCR beta CDR3 regions. Second-round multiplex PCR came after a first-round RT-PCR that employed HTBI primers. A single record per CDR3 protein comes from TCRdb applying MiXCR to the multiplex PCR reads. Here the sample spans approximately 160,000 distinct CDR3 sequences, under 45% being singletons. This sequence was found in a man aged 30 to 45 with Graves' ophthalmopathy. The rearrangement links TRBV24-1 to TRBJ2-5, with D maybe TRBD2 (5 bases). Sequencing was performed on peripheral blood. CDR3 sequence (DNA): TGTGCCACCAGTGACCCGGGAAGCAATATGGACTTC. Encoded protein: CATSDPGSNMDF.